This TCR beta chain was retrieved from a study of blood T cell repertoires in COVID-19. The wider study: COVID-19 samples, acute and convalescent, were from the United States, Italy and Spain. The analysed material was cDNA or gDNA that came from T cells, B-cell-depleted T cells, or PBMCs.

The CDR3 totals 15 residues. The germline V gene encodes CDR1 MDHEN and CDR2 SYDVKM. Trimming pared 6 bases from V and 0 bases from J, leaving 12 bases between. Per the original data handling: The authors estimated nucleated cell counts from reference gene primer amplification. Measured with immunoSEQ multiplex PCR; TCRdb has only the in-frame clones, and not every one. V, J and clone size were drawn from that table, and D and trimming were deduced from the DNA. The data hold 90,000 to 130,000 clones, with 85% observed a single time. The clonotype originates from a middle-aged man with acute or convalescent COVID-19. What was sequenced was peripheral blood. The chain carries TRBV28 and TRBJ1-3; unclear D gene. The CDR3 sequence is CASSRGGSSGNTIYF. CDR3 DNA: TGTGCCAGCAGCAGAGGTGGAAGCTCTGGAAACACCATATATTTT.